This TCR beta chain was observed in a study of blood T cell repertoires in COVID-19. The wider study: Specimens from acute and convalescent COVID-19 originated in the United States, Italy and Spain. From T cells, B-cell-depleted T cells, or PBMCs came the material, which was cDNA or gDNA.

Deletions cut 9 bases from V and 3 bases from J, with 11 bases between. The CDR3 has 12 amino acids. The germline gives CDR1 SNHLY, CDR2 FYNNEI. Authors' methods: Reference gene primer amplification gave estimated nucleated cell counts. Libraries were prepared by immunoSEQ multiplex PCR; TCRdb keeps only in-frame clonotypes and omits some of them. The D gene and trimming were derived from the DNA, and the V and J assignments and clone size from that table. Among hundreds of thousands of clones, approximately 83% were seen once, and the ten largest hold around 2.3%. Material for sequencing was peripheral blood. The origin of this receptor is a woman in her forties with active or convalescent COVID-19. This chain joins TRBV2 and TRBJ1-1; TRBD1 is a possible D gene (5 bases). In DNA form, the CDR3 reads TGTGCCAGTTCTGGGGGGTACACTGAAGCTTTCTTT. Its translation: CASSGGYTEAFF.